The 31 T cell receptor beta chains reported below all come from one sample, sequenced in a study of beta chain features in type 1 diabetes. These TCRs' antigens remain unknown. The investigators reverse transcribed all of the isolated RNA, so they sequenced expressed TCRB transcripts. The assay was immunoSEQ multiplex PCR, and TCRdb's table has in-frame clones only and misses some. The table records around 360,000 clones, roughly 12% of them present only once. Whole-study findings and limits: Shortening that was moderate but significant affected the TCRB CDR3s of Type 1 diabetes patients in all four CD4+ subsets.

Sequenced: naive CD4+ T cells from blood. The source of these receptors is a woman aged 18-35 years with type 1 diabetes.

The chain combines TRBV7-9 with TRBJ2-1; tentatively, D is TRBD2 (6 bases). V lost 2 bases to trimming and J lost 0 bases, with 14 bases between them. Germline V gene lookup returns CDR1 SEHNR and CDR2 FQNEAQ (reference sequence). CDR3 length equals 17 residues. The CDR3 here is CASSLRRAGSSYNEQFF. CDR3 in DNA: TGTGCCAGCAGCTTACGGCGAGCGGGTAGCTCCTACAATGAGCAGTTCTTC.

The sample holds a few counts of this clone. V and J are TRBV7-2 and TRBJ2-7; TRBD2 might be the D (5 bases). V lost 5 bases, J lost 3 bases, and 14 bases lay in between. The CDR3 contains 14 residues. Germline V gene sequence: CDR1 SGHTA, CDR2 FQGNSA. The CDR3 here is CASSPSWENYEQYF. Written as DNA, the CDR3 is TGTGCCAGCAGCCCATCCTGGGAGAACTACGAGCAGTACTTC.

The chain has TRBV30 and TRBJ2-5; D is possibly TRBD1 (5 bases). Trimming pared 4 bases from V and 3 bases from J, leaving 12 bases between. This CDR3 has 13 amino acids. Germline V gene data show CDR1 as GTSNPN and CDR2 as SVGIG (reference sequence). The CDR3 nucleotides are TGTGCCTGGACCACCCAGGGTAAAGAGACCCAGTACTTC. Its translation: CAWTTQGKETQYF.

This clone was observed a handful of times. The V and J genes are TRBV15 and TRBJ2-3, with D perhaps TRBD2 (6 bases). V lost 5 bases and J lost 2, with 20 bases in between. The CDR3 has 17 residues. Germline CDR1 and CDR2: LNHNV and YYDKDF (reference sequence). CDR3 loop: CATSGPRGSGTTDTQYF. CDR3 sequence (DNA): TGTGCCACCAGCGGACCCCGGGGTAGCGGAACCACAGATACGCAGTATTTT.

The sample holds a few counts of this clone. DNA of the CDR3: TGCAGCGTTGGGGGAGGTAGGGAGCAGTTCTTC. This gives the protein CSVGGGREQFF. V gene TRBV29-1 combines with J gene TRBJ2-1; the D gene is possibly TRBD2 (6 bases). Germline V lookup: CDR1 SQVTM, CDR2 ANQGSEA. With 4 bases removed from V and 10 bases from J, the gap between germline ends came to 11 bases. The CDR3 runs to 11 residues.

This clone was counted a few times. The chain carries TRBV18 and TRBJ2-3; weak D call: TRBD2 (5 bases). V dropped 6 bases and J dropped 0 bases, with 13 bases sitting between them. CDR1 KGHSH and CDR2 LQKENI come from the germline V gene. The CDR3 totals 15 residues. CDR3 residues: CASSERWESTDTQYF. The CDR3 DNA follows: TGTGCCAGCTCTGAACGGTGGGAGAGCACAGATACGCAGTATTTT.

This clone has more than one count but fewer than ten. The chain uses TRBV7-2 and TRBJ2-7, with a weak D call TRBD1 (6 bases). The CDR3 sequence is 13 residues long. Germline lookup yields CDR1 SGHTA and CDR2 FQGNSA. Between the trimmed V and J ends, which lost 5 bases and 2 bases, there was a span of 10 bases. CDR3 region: CASSTTGTYEQYF. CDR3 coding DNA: TGTGCCAGCAGCACGACAGGAACCTACGAGCAGTACTTC.

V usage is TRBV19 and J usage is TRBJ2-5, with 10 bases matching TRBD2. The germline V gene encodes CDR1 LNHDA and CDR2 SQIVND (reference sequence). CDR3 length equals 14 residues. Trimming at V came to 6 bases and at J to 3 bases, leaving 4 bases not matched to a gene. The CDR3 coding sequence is TGTGCCAGTAGGGGACTAGCGTGGGAAGAGACCCAGTACTTC. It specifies CASRGLAWEETQYF.

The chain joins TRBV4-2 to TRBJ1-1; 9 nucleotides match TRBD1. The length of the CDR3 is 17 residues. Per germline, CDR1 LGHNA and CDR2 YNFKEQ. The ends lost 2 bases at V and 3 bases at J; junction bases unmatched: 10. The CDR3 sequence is CASSQSRDRAGDTEAFF. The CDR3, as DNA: TGTGCCAGCAGCCAAAGTCGGGACAGGGCTGGTGACACTGAAGCTTTCTTT.

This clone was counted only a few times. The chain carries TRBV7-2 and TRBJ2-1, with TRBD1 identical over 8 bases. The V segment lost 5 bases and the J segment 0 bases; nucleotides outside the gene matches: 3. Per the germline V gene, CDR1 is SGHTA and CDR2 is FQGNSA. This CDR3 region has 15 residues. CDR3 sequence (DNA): TGTGCCAGCAGCGGACAGGGCAGCTCCTACAATGAGCAGTTCTTC. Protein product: CASSGQGSSYNEQFF.

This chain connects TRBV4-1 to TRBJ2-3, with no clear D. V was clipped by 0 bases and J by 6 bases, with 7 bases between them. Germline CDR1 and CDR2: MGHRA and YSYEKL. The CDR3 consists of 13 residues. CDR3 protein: CASSQDFRDTQYF. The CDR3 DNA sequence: TGCGCCAGCAGCCAAGACTTCCGGGATACGCAGTATTTT.

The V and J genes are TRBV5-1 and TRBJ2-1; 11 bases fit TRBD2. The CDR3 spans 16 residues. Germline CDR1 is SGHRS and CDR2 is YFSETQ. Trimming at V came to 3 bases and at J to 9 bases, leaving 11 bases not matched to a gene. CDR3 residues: CASSSLTSGSRSEQFF. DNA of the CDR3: TGCGCCAGCAGCTCTTTAACTAGCGGGAGCAGGAGTGAGCAGTTCTTC.

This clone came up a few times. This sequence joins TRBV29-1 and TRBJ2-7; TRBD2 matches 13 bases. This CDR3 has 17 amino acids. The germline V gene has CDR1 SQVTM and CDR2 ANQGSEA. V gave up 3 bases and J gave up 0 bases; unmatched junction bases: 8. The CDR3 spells CSVETSGRWGASYEQYF. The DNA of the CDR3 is TGCAGCGTTGAGACTAGCGGGAGGTGGGGAGCCTCCTACGAGCAGTACTTC.

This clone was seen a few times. Written as DNA, the CDR3 is TGTGCCAGCAGCGTAGGCCTCGGCTCTGGGGCCAACGTCCTGACTTTC. This sequence encodes CASSVGLGSGANVLTF. This chain connects TRBV9 to TRBJ2-6; D ambiguous. CDR3 length: 16 residues. Germline V gives CDR1 SGDLS, CDR2 YYNGEE. With 0 bases removed from V and 0 bases from J, the gap between germline ends came to 7 bases.

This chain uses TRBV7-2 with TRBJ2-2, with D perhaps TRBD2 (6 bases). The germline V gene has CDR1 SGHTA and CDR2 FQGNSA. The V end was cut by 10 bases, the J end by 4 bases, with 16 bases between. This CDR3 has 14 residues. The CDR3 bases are TGTGCCACACCCCGGGGGTCCCCCACCGGGGAGCTGTTTTTT. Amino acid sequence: CATPRGSPTGELFF.

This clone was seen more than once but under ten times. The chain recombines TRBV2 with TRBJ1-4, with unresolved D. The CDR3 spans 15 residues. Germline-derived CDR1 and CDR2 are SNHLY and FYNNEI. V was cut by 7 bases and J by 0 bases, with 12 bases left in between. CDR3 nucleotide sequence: TGTGCCAGCATTAAGGAGGTAGCAACTAATGAAAAACTGTTTTTT. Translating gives CASIKEVATNEKLFF.

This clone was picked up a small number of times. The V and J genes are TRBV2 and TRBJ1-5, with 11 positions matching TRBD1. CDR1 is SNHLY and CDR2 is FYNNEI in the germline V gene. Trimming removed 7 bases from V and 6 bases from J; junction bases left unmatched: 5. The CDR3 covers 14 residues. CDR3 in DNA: TGTGCCAGCACAGGACAGGGGGCGGGTCAGCCCCAGCATTTT. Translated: CASTGQGAGQPQHF.

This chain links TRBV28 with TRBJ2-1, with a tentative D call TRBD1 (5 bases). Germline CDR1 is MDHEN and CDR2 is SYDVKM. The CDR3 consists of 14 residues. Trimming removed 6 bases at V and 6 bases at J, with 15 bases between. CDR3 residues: CASRRPNQGNEQFF. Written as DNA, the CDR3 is TGTGCCAGCAGACGCCCAAATCAGGGCAATGAGCAGTTCTTC.

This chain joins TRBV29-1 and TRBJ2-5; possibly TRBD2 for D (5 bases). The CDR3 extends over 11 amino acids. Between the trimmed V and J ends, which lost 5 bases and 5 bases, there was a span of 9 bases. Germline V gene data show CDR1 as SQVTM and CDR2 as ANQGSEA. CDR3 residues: CSVQDWETQYF. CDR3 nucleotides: TGCAGCGTTCAGGACTGGGAGACCCAGTACTTC.

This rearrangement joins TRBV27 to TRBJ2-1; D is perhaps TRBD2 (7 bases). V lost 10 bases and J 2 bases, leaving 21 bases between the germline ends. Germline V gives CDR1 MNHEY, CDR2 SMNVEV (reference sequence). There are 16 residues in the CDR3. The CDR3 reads CATGGLSQQAYNEQFF. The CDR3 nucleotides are TGTGCCACCGGGGGGCTTAGTCAGCAGGCCTACAATGAGCAGTTCTTC.

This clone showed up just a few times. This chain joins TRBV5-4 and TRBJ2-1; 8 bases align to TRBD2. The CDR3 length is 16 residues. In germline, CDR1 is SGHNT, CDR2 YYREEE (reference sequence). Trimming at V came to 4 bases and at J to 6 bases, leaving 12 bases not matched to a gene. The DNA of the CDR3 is TGTGCCAGCAGCCCGAAACTAGCGGAGGTGAGCAATGAGCAGTTCTTC. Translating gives CASSPKLAEVSNEQFF.

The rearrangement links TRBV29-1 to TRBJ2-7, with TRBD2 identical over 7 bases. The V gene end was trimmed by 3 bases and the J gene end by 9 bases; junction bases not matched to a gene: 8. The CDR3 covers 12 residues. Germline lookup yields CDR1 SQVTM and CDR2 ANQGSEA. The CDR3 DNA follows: TGCAGCGTTGATGGGGGGTCTAGCGGGCAGTACTTC. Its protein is CSVDGGSSGQYF.

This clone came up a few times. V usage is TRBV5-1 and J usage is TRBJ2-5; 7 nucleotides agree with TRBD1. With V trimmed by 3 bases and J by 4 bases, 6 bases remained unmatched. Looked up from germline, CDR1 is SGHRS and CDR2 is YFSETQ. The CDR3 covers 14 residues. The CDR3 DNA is TGCGCCAGCAGCTCGCCTACAGGGGTAGAGACCCAGTACTTC. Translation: CASSSPTGVETQYF.

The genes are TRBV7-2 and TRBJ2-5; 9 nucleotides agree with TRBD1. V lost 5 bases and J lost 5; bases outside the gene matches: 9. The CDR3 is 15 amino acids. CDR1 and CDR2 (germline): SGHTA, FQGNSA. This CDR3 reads CASSNGDRVGETQYF. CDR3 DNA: TGTGCCAGCAGCAATGGGGACAGGGTGGGGGAGACCCAGTACTTC.

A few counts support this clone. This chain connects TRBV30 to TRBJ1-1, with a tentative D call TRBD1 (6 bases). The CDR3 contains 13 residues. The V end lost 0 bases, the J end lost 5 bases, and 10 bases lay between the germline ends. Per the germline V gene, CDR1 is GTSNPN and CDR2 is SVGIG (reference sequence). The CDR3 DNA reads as TGTGCCTGGAGTGTGATCGACAGGACTGAAGCTTTCTTT. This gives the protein CAWSVIDRTEAFF.

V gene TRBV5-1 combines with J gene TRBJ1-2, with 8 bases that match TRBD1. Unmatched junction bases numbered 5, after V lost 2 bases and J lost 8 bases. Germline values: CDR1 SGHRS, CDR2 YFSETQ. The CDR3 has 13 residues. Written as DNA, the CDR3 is TGCGCCAGCAGCTTCCCTGGGACAGGCGGCTACACCTTC. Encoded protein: CASSFPGTGGYTF.

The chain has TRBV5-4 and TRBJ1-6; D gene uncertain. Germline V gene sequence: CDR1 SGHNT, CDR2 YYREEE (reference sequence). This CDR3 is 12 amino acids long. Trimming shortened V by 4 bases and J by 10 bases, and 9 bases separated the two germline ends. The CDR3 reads CASSGRGSPLHF. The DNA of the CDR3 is TGTGCCAGCAGCGGCCGGGGATCACCCCTCCACTTT.

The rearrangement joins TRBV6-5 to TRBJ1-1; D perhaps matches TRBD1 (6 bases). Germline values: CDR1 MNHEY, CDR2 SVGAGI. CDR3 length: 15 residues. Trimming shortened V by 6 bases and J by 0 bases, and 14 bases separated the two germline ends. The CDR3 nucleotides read TGTGCCAGCAGCGTCCCGGGACAAATGAACACTGAAGCTTTCTTT. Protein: CASSVPGQMNTEAFF.

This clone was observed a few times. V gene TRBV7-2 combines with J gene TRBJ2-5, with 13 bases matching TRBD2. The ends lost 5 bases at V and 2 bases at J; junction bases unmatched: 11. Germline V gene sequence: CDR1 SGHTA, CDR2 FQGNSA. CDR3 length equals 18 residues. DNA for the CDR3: TGTGCCAGCAGCCCCGGATGGACTAGCGGGAGAGTTCAAGAGACCCAGTACTTC. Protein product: CASSPGWTSGRVQETQYF. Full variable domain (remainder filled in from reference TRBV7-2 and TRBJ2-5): GAGVSQSPSNKVTEKGKDVELRCDPISGHTALYWYRQSLGQGLEFLIYFQGNSAPDKSGLPSDRFSAERTGGSVSTLTIQRTQQEDSAVYLCASSPGWTSGRVQETQYFGPGTRLLVL.

The CDR3 is CASRRTSNHEQFF. Written as DNA, the CDR3 is TGTGCCAGCAGACGGACTAGTAACCATGAGCAGTTCTTC. V usage is TRBV21-1 and J usage is TRBJ2-1; TRBD2, the table's D call, lacks a check against the DNA. TRBV21-1 is a pseudogene. This CDR3 region has 13 residues.

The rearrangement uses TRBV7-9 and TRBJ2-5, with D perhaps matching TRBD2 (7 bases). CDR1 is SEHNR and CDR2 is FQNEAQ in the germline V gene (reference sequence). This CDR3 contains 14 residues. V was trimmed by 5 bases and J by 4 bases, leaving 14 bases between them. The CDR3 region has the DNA TGTGCCAGCAGCAGAGGGGGGGGCGGAGAGACCCAGTACTTC. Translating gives CASSRGGGGETQYF.